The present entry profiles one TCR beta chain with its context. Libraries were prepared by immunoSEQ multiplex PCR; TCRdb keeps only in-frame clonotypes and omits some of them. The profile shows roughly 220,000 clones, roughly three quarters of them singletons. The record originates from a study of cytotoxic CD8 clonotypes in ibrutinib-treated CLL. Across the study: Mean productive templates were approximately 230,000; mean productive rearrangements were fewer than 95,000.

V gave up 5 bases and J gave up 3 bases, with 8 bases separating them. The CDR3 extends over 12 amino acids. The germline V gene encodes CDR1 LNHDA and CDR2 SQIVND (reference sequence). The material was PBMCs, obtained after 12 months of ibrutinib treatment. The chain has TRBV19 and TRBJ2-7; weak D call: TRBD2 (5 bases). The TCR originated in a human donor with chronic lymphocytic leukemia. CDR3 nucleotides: TGTGCCAGTAGTGGGAGTGGCTACGAGCAGTACTTC. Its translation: CASSGSGYEQYF.